This T cell receptor (beta chain) comes out of a study of cytomegalovirus exposure and HLA in healthy donors. Study-wide findings and caveats: It was in a later analysis that TCR association rates were seen to vary by HLA locus, highest for DRB1 and lowest for HLA-C.

Donors consisted of healthy bone marrow donors. V lost 4 bases, J lost 3 bases, and 15 bases lay in between. Per the germline V gene, CDR1 is SQVTM and CDR2 is ANQGSEA. CDR3 size: 14 residues. To note about this clone: What it binds is unknown.

13 Jbeta primers and 60 Vbeta primers were used for the PCR. Original handling: It was a later analysis that counted 83 million or so unique TCR beta chains, of which approximately 11 million were shared. Clones were read by immunoSEQ multiplex PCR, and TCRdb kept only the in-frame ones, dropping some. That table gives V, J and clone size, and the DNA gave D and trimming. Of some 120,000 clones listed, around 74% are singletons. The rearrangement joins TRBV29-1 to TRBJ1-1; D ambiguous. The material sequenced was PBMCs. The sequence was obtained from a woman under 30 in good health and CMV-seronegative. CDR3 in DNA: TGCAGCGTTGCTGCGTCTCGAGGTTACACTGAAGCTTTCTTT. Translating it yields CSVAASRGYTEAFF.